The T cell receptor (beta chain) described here comes from a study of blood T cell repertoires in COVID-19 (TCRdb year 2020). Regarding the study in general: The collaborator samples originated in the United States, Italy and Spain and spanned the acute and convalescent phases of COVID-19. The material from the prospective study consisted of cDNA or gDNA derived from T cells, B-cell-depleted T cells, or PBMCs. Deeply sampled blood TCRbeta repertoires from subjects exposed to, actively infected with, or recovered from COVID-19 were included in the dataset. A freely available public database, intended as a resource for researchers studying the immune response to SARS-CoV-2, is where the repertoires were released. The samples were drawn from the first 160 participants of the ongoing ImmuneRACE study and from 1,254 subjects provided by 6 global collaborators. Sample metadata almost always included a de-identified subject ID, COVID-19 status, age in years and sex. HLA class I and class II types, where available, came from metadata supplied by the sample provider rather than from assay-based typing. Here is what the overall study found, with its caveats: The amount of clinical and demographic metadata varied by source and participant and was provided uncurated.

TCRbeta CDR3 regions were amplified from genomic DNA using the immunoSEQ Assay, a bias-controlled multiplex PCR. From the authors' description of their analysis: The number of nucleated cells in each sample was estimated by amplification of reference gene primers within the assay. Sequence reads were collapsed and filtered to measure the absolute abundance of every unique TCRbeta CDR3 rearrangement. For each sample, productive Simpson clonality was calculated as the square root of Simpson's diversity index over productive rearrangements. In TCRdb, the immuneACCESS table is reduced to in-frame sequences with V and J assigned. These tables do not hold every clone; where another copy was compared, an unresolved V gene accounts for under half, and the others remain unexplained. That table supplies the V and J calls and clone size; D and trimming were determined from the DNA. The sample data list tens of thousands of clones, and around 90% of these were observed just once. Around 4.1% of the sample rests with the top ten.

A note on this clone: Its antigen is not yet known. Per-nucleotide qualities are absent, and no much larger clonotype sits a single base away.

Measured from the cysteine to the phenylalanine, the CDR3 is 13 residues long. The retained sequence is limited to the CDR3, 39 bases, with the frame set at the first base. The germline V gene (reference sequence) specifies SGHAT as CDR1 and FQDESV as CDR2. V is cut by 5 bases and J by 7 bases, and the space between the germline ends is 9 bases. Collaborating institutions collected whole blood in K2EDTA tubes following their own protocols. For TCRbeta analysis, collaborators shipped samples as frozen whole blood, isolated PBMCs, or DNA extracted from either of those sample types. The chain links TRBV11-1 with TRBJ1-6; TRBD1 is a weak D gene call, 6 bases matching. The clonotype comes from a woman aged 80 or over with active or convalescent COVID-19. The specimen was peripheral blood. CDR3 loop: CASSGTPNSPLHF. The DNA is as follows: TGTGCCAGCAGCGGGACACCGAATTCACCCCTCCACTTT.